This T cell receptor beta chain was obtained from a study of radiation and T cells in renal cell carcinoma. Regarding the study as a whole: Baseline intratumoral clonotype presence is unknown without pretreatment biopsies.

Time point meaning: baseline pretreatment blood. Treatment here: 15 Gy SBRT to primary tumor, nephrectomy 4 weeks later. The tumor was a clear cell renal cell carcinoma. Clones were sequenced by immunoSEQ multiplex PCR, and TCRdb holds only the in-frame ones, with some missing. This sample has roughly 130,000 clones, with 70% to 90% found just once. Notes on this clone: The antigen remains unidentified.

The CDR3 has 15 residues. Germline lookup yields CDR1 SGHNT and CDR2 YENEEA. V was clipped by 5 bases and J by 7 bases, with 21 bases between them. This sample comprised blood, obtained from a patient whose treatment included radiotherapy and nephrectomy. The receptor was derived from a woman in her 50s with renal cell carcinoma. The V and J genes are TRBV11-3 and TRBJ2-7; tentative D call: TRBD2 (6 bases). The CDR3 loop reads CASSRGGRAMGEQYF. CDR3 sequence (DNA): TGTGCCAGCAGCAGGGGAGGCAGGGCAATGGGAGAGCAGTACTTC. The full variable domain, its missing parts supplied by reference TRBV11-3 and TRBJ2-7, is EAGVVQSPRYKIIEKKQPVAFWCNPISGHNTLYWYLQNLGQGPELLIRYENEEAVDDSQLPKDRFSAERLKGVDSTLKIQPAELGDSAVYLCASSRGGRAMGEQYFGPGTRLTVT.